The present T cell receptor beta chain was sequenced within a study of cytomegalovirus exposure and HLA in healthy donors (dated by TCRdb to the late 2010s). At the level of the whole study: According to an earlier analysis of around 600 of the donors, some 170 million T cells yielded roughly 110 million unique TCR beta sequences and roughly 280 Gb of sequence data. An early release that covered about 640 HLA-typed donors contained around 330 gigabases of sequencing data and roughly 84 million unique TCR sequences. Among the approximately 400 genotyped donors, around 81% belonged to the genetic ancestry cluster associated with self-reported Caucasian donors. The study aimed to test whether cataloging public T cell receptors could reveal signatures of past pathogen exposure. The study profiled the T cell repertoires of approximately 700 subjects by immunosequencing and related them to cytomegalovirus serostatus. Along with the roughly 700-subject first cohort, a separate validation cohort of some 130 different subjects was used. High-throughput TCR immunosequencing, statistical association of individual TCRs with disease status, and machine learning were combined to predict cytomegalovirus infection status. A later analysis re-analyzed previously published TCR beta repertoires from 600 to 850 donors and added high-resolution HLA genotyping to study TCR occurrence patterns. Rather than drawing on any new phenotypic data, the later analysis identified candidate immune exposures from TCR beta sequences and the way those sequences occurred across donors. An earlier analysis of approximately 580 of the donors used high-throughput TCR beta sequencing to judge whether each TCR beta V gene segment behaved as functional or pseudogenic. Donor age, sex, ethnicity and CMV serostatus were compiled together with the repertoire data. In a later genetic analysis, genome-wide SNP genotypes for about 55% of the roughly 700 donors were used, and that subset was treated as a discovery cohort. Every discovery cohort repertoire had been produced on one sequencing platform. HLA typing covered class I and class II loci at four-digit resolution. Typing coverage varied by locus: about 620-630 donors for A, B, C, DRB1 and DQB1; roughly 520 for DQA1; more than 600 for DPA1; roughly 450 for DPB1. Because of strong linkage in the cohort, roughly five DR-DQ haplotypes were treated as single units for association and clustering. On average, roughly 240,000 unique TCR beta nucleotide sequences were sequenced per donor among more than 350 genotyped donors of the cohort, with about 17% of those sequences being non-productive. General findings and caveats noted by the study authors: Assigning TCR associations to individual alleles was difficult when HLA alleles, especially DR and DQ, strongly co-occurred. CMV serostatus was the only immune exposure information available for the cohort. A further reported finding was that TCR beta sequences accurately predicted the HLA-A and HLA-B alleles for most subjects in the first cohort. Compared with equally common non-associated chains, HLA-associated TCR beta chains in a later analysis were more clonally expanded and had lower generation probabilities. V-gene and J-gene trimming of TCR beta chains was associated with a missense DCLRE1C variant in a later genetic analysis, and the association was replicated in an independent cohort. Correlated functional status among segregating V segments might reflect linkage disequilibrium, but an unknown experimental factor could not be ruled out. Specific HLA alleles were associated with some 15,000 TCR beta sequences at a false discovery rate of 0.05 in a later analysis. A total of roughly 160 TCR beta chains were listed by the study as associated with cytomegalovirus. According to a later analysis, TCR association rates differed among HLA loci, with DRB1 alleles showing the most associated TCRs and HLA-C alleles showing the fewest. Roughly uniform sequencing depth across donors was assumed in presence/absence analyses, although this assumption may not hold. Cytomegalovirus status was reported to be diagnosed by the classifier with high specificity and sensitivity in both the original and validation cohorts. The earlier analysis of approximately 560 of the donors excluded roughly 17 rarely observed V segments, including chromosome 9 orphons, because counts were too low. Most TCR sequences were seen in very few donors, while some public TCRs were found in many individuals. Compared with the roughly 670-donor mean, donors in an Asian-associated ancestry cluster had fewer N-insertions in productive TCRs, according to a later genetic analysis. The cohort was sequenced for TCR beta chains only, and without alpha or paired-chain data the features that could be detected were limited. Because HLA typing was missing for some donors at each locus, association tests included only the typed subset. An earlier analysis of around 540 of the donors showed that most TCR beta V segments appeared in productive rearrangements either about 87% or about 30% of the time, which broadly matched IMGT annotations. In a later analysis, several top co-occurrence clusters were reported to appear linked to parvovirus B19, influenza, CMV and Epstein-Barr virus. Because the 87-base-pair reads could not distinguish some IMGT-functional V segments, including TRBV6-2 and TRBV6-3, those segments were excluded. A later analysis found that most CMV-associated TCR beta chains appeared HLA-restricted, with HLA associations seemingly driven largely by CMV exposure. A few of the identified cytomegalovirus-associated TCR beta chains were confirmed in vitro to be specific for cytomegalovirus antigens. A cluster of highly shared sequence variants was judged likely to be a technical artifact of the sequencing pipeline. The authors suggested that the approach could potentially be generalized to other disease states and immunological phenotypes.

The CDR3, from cysteine to phenylalanine, totals 14 residues. The sequence is cut down to CDR3 DNA, 42 bases in frame from base 1. CDR1 and CDR2, per the germline V gene, are MNHNS and SASEGT. Clipping removes 6 bases from V and 5 bases from J, with 8 as the unmatched junction base count. Library preparation used the immunoSEQ multiplex PCR assay. For the multiplex PCR, a mixture combining 60 forward primers for TCR Vbeta segments and 13 reverse primers for TCR Jbeta segments was used. The CDR3 region of rearranged TCR beta genes was amplified from genomic DNA by a multiplex PCR assay. The amplified TCR beta libraries were sequenced on the Illumina HiSeq System as 87-base-pair reads. The original methods were these. Across the 500 to 700 repertoires, a later analysis counted tens of millions of unique TCR beta chains, roughly 11 million of which were shared by at least two donors. A nearest-neighbor algorithm error-corrected the raw reads and collapsed the reads into unique sequences, merging closely related sequences to remove PCR and sequencing errors. CDR3 sequences were aligned to IMGT reference sequences to assign V, D and J gene segments. For a sequence to be retained, at least a six-nucleotide match to both a V gene segment and a J gene segment was required. A rearrangement counted as productive if the CDR3 had no stop codons and remained in frame with V and J, and every other rearrangement counted as non-productive. Following IMGT convention, CDR3 was defined as the stretch from the second conserved V-encoded cysteine up to the conserved J-encoded phenylalanine. In an earlier analysis of just under 600 of the donors, sequences lacking an unambiguous match to a single V gene segment were excluded. In an earlier analysis of approximately 550 of the donors, V segments were called functional above 56.7% productive rearrangements and were called segregating when the between-donor standard deviation exceeded 5%. A statistical classification framework was developed to diagnose cytomegalovirus status using the catalog of TCR beta chain sequences. In a later analysis, TCR nucleotide sequences were compared against IMGT/GENE-DB human TR gene sequences so that V and J genes could be assigned. Using the TCRdist pipeline, a later analysis assigned CDR3 sequences along with most-parsimonious VDJ recombination scenarios. In a later analysis, each TCR beta chain was defined by its CDR3 amino acid sequence together with its V-gene family, and reads without a unique V-gene family were excluded. A later analysis removed 550 to 650 highly shared, low-generation-probability nucleotide sequences to deal with suspected cross-contamination and a sequencing artifact. In a later analysis, a clonal expansion index was calculated for each public chain from normalized within-repertoire ranks of inferred template counts. A later analysis computed generation probabilities with a VDJ recombination model fitted to out-of-frame rearrangements, and checked the results against IGoR. Hypergeometric tests were used in a later analysis to score TCR-TCR, TCR-HLA and TCR-CMV co-occurrence, with a repertoire-size bias correction applied to the TCR pairs. To estimate false discovery rates, a later analysis permuted the HLA or CMV assignments 20 times. A later analysis grouped co-occurring TCRs with DBSCAN, adding TCRdist sequence similarity when clustering within HLA-allele-positive subsets. Repertoires with fewer than 30,000 or more than 120,000 public chains, plus five repertoires with anomalous nucleotide sharing, were excluded from co-occurrence clustering. The table was pulled from immuneACCESS by TCRdb, which kept in-frame rearrangements only. Such tables lose some clones; where checked, under half of the loss comes from unresolved V genes, and the rest has no known cause. That table gives V, J and clone size, and the DNA gave D and trimming. The sample table contains 100,000 to 150,000 clones; only one count was recorded for around four fifths of them. In total, the top ten clones hold 1.5% of the sample.

In total, approximately 700 healthy bone marrow donors made up the cohort. At the time of sampling, every cohort member was nominally healthy, though immune exposures that went unrecorded were likely present. The donor tested CMV seronegative, placing the donor among the roughly 400 seronegative members of the cohort. A peripheral blood sample was provided by each donor, and peripheral blood mononuclear cells were used for TCR beta sequencing. The Qiagen DNeasy Blood Extraction Kit was used to extract genomic DNA from the blood cell samples. Concerning this clone itself: What antigen it recognizes has not been identified. There are no base qualities to consult, and no much larger clone falls within one base.

The source material was PBMCs. Recombination connected TRBV6-1 to TRBJ2-5, with 8 middle bases fitting TRBD1. The sequence came from a female donor in good health and CMV-seronegative. The CDR3 region: CASSDQGAVETQYF. The DNA is as follows: TGTGCCAGCAGCGATCAGGGGGCGGTGGAGACCCAGTACTTC.